These T cell receptor beta chains were read from a single sample in a study of blood T cell repertoires in COVID-19. Profiling relied on immunoSEQ multiplex PCR, and the TCRdb table lists in-frame clones only, not all of them. The sample gives hundreds of thousands of clones, about 83% of which show up once; 4.8% is in the top ten. Sequencing used PBMCs or T cells enriched from blood (not recorded which). The receptors derive from a woman aged 45-65 years who had been exposed to COVID-19. The CDR3 runs from the conserved cysteine through the conserved F or W. A D gene is named only where the DNA matches it firmly. The size entry is marked missing in some rows and otherwise reads once, few, many or a size class.

CDR3 length,D gene,clone size,J gene,V gene,CDR3 protein,CDR3 DNA
14,.,.,TRBJ1-2,TRBV24-1,CATSDSQGNYGYTF,TGTGCCACCAGTGATTCTCAGGGGAACTATGGCTACACCTTC
14,.,.,TRBJ1-4,TRBV28,CASSPDSLNEKLFF,TGTGCCAGCAGTCCCGACAGTCTAAATGAAAAACTGTTTTTT
18,TRBD2,.,TRBJ2-1,TRBV3-1/TRBV3-2,CASSQDPGGGPSSNEQFF,TGTGCCAGCAGCCAAGATCCAGGCGGGGGACCTTCTTCCAATGAGCAGTTCTTC
13,.,.,TRBJ2-7,TRBV2,CASSGGRKNEQYF,TGTGCCAGCAGTGGGGGGCGCAAGAACGAGCAGTACTTC
16,.,.,TRBJ1-6,TRBV6-1,CASSETGGPHGSPLHF,TGTGCCAGCAGTGAAACGGGCGGGCCTCATGGGTCACCCCTCCACTTT
13,TRBD1,.,TRBJ1-1,TRBV10-2,CATLGRGDTEAFF,TGCGCCACGCTCGGCAGGGGGGACACTGAAGCTTTCTTT
12,.,few,TRBJ1-2,TRBV7-9,CASTWSTDGYTF,TGTGCCAGCACTTGGTCGACAGATGGCTACACCTTC
13,.,.,TRBJ1-1,TRBV2,CASSLYRGTEAFF,TGTGCCAGCAGTTTGTACCGGGGCACTGAAGCTTTCTTT
13,.,.,TRBJ1-5,TRBV6-1,CASSEVRYQPQHF,TGTGCCAGCAGTGAAGTGAGGTACCAGCCCCAGCATTTT
13,.,.,TRBJ1-2,TRBV12-3/TRBV12-4,CASSFKGLGGYTF,TGTGCCAGCAGTTTTAAGGGGTTGGGGGGCTACACCTTC
15,.,.,TRBJ1-1,TRBV5-1,CASSLGHSMNTEAFF,TGCGCCAGCAGCTTGGGTCACAGCATGAACACTGAAGCTTTCTTT
13,.,.,TRBJ1-2,TRBV5-5,CASSRTGIYGYTF,TGTGCCAGCAGCCGGACCGGGATTTATGGCTACACCTTC
15,TRBD2,many,TRBJ2-1,TRBV5-1,CASRDGGASYNEQFF,TGCGCCAGCAGAGACGGGGGGGCCAGCTACAATGAGCAGTTCTTC
16,.,.,TRBJ1-4,TRBV4-2,CASSQADSTTNEKLFF,TGTGCCAGCAGCCAAGCGGACAGCACAACTAATGAAAAACTGTTTTTT
12,.,.,TRBJ2-1,TRBV6-2/TRBV6-3,CASSWTLSEQFF,TGTGCCAGCAGCTGGACTCTGAGTGAGCAGTTCTTC
15,TRBD1,.,TRBJ1-1,TRBV5-1,CASSTRTGLNTEAFF,TGCGCCAGCAGCACTAGGACAGGACTAAACACTGAAGCTTTCTTT
11,.,.,TRBJ1-1,TRBV12-3/TRBV12-4,CASNSGTEAFF,TGTGCCAGCAACTCGGGCACTGAAGCTTTCTTT
13,.,.,TRBJ1-6,TRBV12-3/TRBV12-4,CASSLTGNSPLHF,TGTGCCAGCAGTCTAACAGGGAATTCACCCCTCCACTTT
13,.,few,TRBJ1-2,TRBV12-3/TRBV12-4,CASSLAREGGYTF,TGTGCCAGCAGTTTGGCCAGGGAAGGTGGCTACACCTTC
13,TRBD1,.,TRBJ1-6,TRBV2,CASSGTDNSPLHF,TGTGCCAGCTCGGGGACAGATAATTCACCCCTCCACTTT
13,.,once,TRBJ2-2,TRBV5-4,CASSPPGARELFF,TGTGCCAGCAGCCCCCCTGGAGCACGGGAGCTGTTTTTT
15,TRBD2,once,TRBJ2-1,TRBV7-2,CASSRSGGLYNEQFF,TGTGCCAGCAGCCGTAGCGGGGGGCTCTACAATGAGCAGTTCTTC
11,.,.,TRBJ2-1,TRBV6-1,CASSEARVQFF,TGTGCCAGCAGTGAAGCTAGAGTGCAGTTCTTC
12,.,.,TRBJ1-2,TRBV7-6,CASSLEGAGYTF,TGTGCCAGCAGCTTAGAAGGGGCTGGCTACACCTTC
16,TRBD1,.,TRBJ2-3,TRBV3-1/TRBV3-2,CASSQVGTGDTDTQYF,TGTGCCAGCAGCCAAGTCGGGACAGGGGACACAGATACGCAGTATTTT
16,.,.,TRBJ2-1,TRBV5-1,CASSTRAGAFYNEQFF,TGCGCCAGCAGCACAAGGGCGGGGGCCTTCTACAATGAGCAGTTCTTC